The 28 T cell receptor beta chains presented below share a single source sample, sequenced in a study of spatial heterogeneity in lung cancer. TCRdb analysed the 5' RACE reads with MiXCR anew, one entry per CDR3 protein. The sample lists some 100,000 distinct CDR3 sequences; 10% to 15% were seen once. Time point denoted: sample taken at primary tumor resection. The sequencing used PBMCs, collected at surgery. Source of these receptors: a male donor with early-stage non-small cell lung cancer.

This clonotype turned up a few times. The rearrangement links TRBV18 to TRBJ1-2; unclear D gene. The CDR3 covers 16 residues. Germline V gene sequence: CDR1 KGHSH, CDR2 LQKENI. Trimming removed 3 bases from V and 0 bases from J, with 14 bases in between. CDR3 sequence: CASSPNGGIPNYGYTF. The CDR3 bases are TGTGCCAGCTCACCCAACGGCGGGATTCCTAACTATGGCTACACCTTC.

The chain is built from TRBV6-2 or TRBV6-3 and TRBJ2-4; 9 bases align to TRBD2. Looked up from germline, CDR1 is MNHEY and CDR2 is SVGEGT. The CDR3 spans 19 residues. V shed 6 bases and J 0 bases; nucleotides not matched to a gene: 15. For the CDR3, the DNA is TGTGCCAGCAGCTCCCATGGGCTAGCGGGAATACTAGCCAAAAACATTCAGTACTTC. Its translation is CASSSHGLAGILAKNIQYF.

The chain carries TRBV12-3 or TRBV12-4 and TRBJ2-2; no clear D. The CDR3 covers 13 residues. Trimming took off 2 bases at V and 6 bases at J, with 7 bases between the two ends. This chain's CDR3 is CASSLLRSGELFF. CDR3 nucleotide sequence: TGTGCCAGCAGTTTATTACGCTCCGGGGAGCTGTTTTTT.

Ten or more counts support this clonotype. V gene TRBV20-1 combines with J gene TRBJ1-5, with D possibly matching TRBD1 (6 bases). CDR3 length equals 14 residues. Trimming shortened V by 0 bases and J by 7 bases, and 13 bases separated the two germline ends. The germline V gene has CDR1 DFQATT and CDR2 SNEGSKA (reference sequence). CDR3 region: CSARDPRGGQPQHF. In nucleotides, the CDR3 is TGCAGTGCTAGAGATCCCAGGGGCGGCCAGCCCCAGCATTTT.

In this sample, this clonotype turned up a few times. V is TRBV28 and J is TRBJ1-5; no clear D. V lost 4 bases and J 2 bases, leaving 12 bases between the germline ends. The CDR3 runs to 15 residues. Germline CDR1 and CDR2: MDHEN and SYDVKM. The CDR3 loop is CASSWTSRGNQPQHF. DNA for the CDR3: TGTGCCAGCAGTTGGACCTCGAGGGGCAATCAGCCCCAGCATTTT.

This chain joins TRBV4-3 and TRBJ2-3; no reliable D call. Germline values: CDR1 LGHNA, CDR2 YSLEER. The CDR3 has 16 amino acids. V was shortened by 0 bases and J by 4 bases, with 14 bases between the two germline ends. The CDR3 loop reads CASSQDHGLVSDTQYF. The CDR3 coding sequence is TGCGCCAGCAGCCAAGATCATGGTTTGGTGTCAGATACGCAGTATTTT.

This clonotype has at least ten counts. V gene TRBV5-1 combines with J gene TRBJ1-2; a weak D match, TRBD1 (5 bases). Germline V gene data show CDR1 as SGHRS and CDR2 as YFSETQ. Trimming removed 0 bases at V and 4 bases at J, with 13 bases between. This CDR3 has 15 amino acids. CDR3 nucleotide sequence: TGCGCCAGCAGCTTGGACGATAGCAGGGCCTATGGCTACACCTTC. As protein: CASSLDDSRAYGYTF.

The chain recombines TRBV28 with TRBJ2-1, with D tentatively TRBD1 (6 bases). Trimming took off 7 bases at V and 5 bases at J, with 15 bases between the two ends. CDR3 length: 14 amino acids. Looked up from germline, CDR1 is MDHEN and CDR2 is SYDVKM. CDR3 amino acids: CASKGVDPDNEQFF. In DNA, the CDR3 is TGTGCCAGCAAGGGGGTGGATCCTGACAATGAGCAGTTCTTC.

This chain connects TRBV27 to TRBJ2-5; D not resolved. The CDR3 has 13 amino acids. Germline CDR1 is MNHEY and CDR2 is SMNVEV (reference sequence). Trimming removed 6 bases from V and 5 bases from J, with 13 bases in between. The CDR3 protein is CASRGWLRETQYF. CDR3 bases: TGTGCCAGCAGGGGCTGGCTTAGGGAGACCCAGTACTTC.

This clonotype was detected a few times. The rearrangement uses TRBV28 and TRBJ2-4, with 8 bases aligning to TRBD1. With V trimmed by 2 bases and J by 0 bases, 3 bases remained unmatched. The germline V gene encodes CDR1 MDHEN and CDR2 SYDVKM. The CDR3 loop spans 16 amino acids. CDR3 in DNA: TGTGCCAGCAGTTTAGACAGGGGTGTAGCCAAAAACATTCAGTACTTC. It translates to CASSLDRGVAKNIQYF.

This clonotype was counted a few times. The chain recombines TRBV7-2 with TRBJ1-1; TRBD1 might be the D (5 bases). Germline V CDR1 and CDR2: SGHTA, FQGNSA. Trimming cost V 2 bases and J 3 bases, with 10 bases left between them. The CDR3 runs to 14 residues. CDR3 DNA sequence: TGTGCCAGCAGCTTACAGGGACGGGACACTGAAGCTTTCTTT. It translates to CASSLQGRDTEAFF.

The V call is TRBV6-6, the J call TRBJ2-5; 9 positions agree with TRBD1. The germline V gene encodes CDR1 MNHNY and CDR2 SVGAGI (reference sequence). The CDR3 runs 13 residues. V was clipped by 6 bases and J by 2 bases; unmatched bases: 1. CDR3 sequence (DNA): TGTGCCAGCAGGGGACAGGGACAAGAGACCCAGTACTTC. The encoded protein is CASRGQGQETQYF.

In this sample, this clonotype turned up a few times. The rearrangement joins TRBV11-1 to TRBJ2-6; D might be TRBD1 (6 bases). The V and J ends lost 5 bases and 13 bases respectively, with 12 bases between them. The germline gives CDR1 SGHAT, CDR2 FQDESV (reference sequence). There are 12 residues in the CDR3. As DNA, the CDR3 is TGTGCCAGCAGCAGTGACAGGTCGGTCCTGACTTTC. Protein product: CASSSDRSVLTF.

This clonotype was seen repeatedly, ten times or more. The chain recombines TRBV6-5 with TRBJ1-1, with 8 bases lining up with TRBD1. This CDR3 is built from 16 residues. With V trimmed by 7 bases and J by 6 bases, 16 bases remained unmatched. Per germline, CDR1 MNHEY and CDR2 SVGAGI. The CDR3 loop is CASKDRASSGVPEAFF. CDR3 nucleotide sequence: TGTGCCAGCAAGGACAGGGCCTCCTCAGGGGTCCCTGAAGCTTTCTTT.

This clonotype was observed at least ten times. This rearrangement joins TRBV5-1 to TRBJ1-5; 9 positions agree with TRBD1. Germline V lookup: CDR1 SGHRS, CDR2 YFSETQ. Trimming removed 0 bases from V and 6 bases from J; junction bases left unmatched: 10. The CDR3 covers 17 residues. The CDR3 bases are TGCGCCAGCAGCTTGGTCCCCCGGACAGGGGCGGGTCAGCCCCAGCATTTT. It specifies CASSLVPRTGAGQPQHF.

This clonotype came up a few times. This rearrangement joins TRBV11-2 to TRBJ1-3; D ambiguous. V lost 0 bases to trimming and J lost 0 bases, with 6 bases between them. The CDR3 length is 15 residues. Per the germline V gene, CDR1 is SGHAT and CDR2 is FQNNGV. In DNA, the CDR3 is TGTGCCAGCAGCTTAGACAGGAACTCTGGAAACACCATATATTTT. It yields the protein CASSLDRNSGNTIYF.

This clonotype was found a few times. J is TRBJ2-3 and V is TRBV7-2, with a tentative D call TRBD1 (6 bases). The CDR3 has 12 residues. Germline V gene sequence: CDR1 SGHTA, CDR2 FQGNSA. V gave up 9 bases and J gave up 5 bases, with 12 bases separating them. CDR3 in amino acids: CASTGFGDTQYF. The CDR3 coding sequence is TGTGCCAGTACAGGGTTCGGAGATACGCAGTATTTT.

This clonotype occurred a few times. This chain connects TRBV5-1 to TRBJ1-5; D ambiguous. Germline CDR1 is SGHRS and CDR2 is YFSETQ. The CDR3 sequence is 14 residues long. Trimming pared 0 bases from V and 1 base from J, leaving 5 bases between. The DNA for the CDR3 is TGCGCCAGCAGCTTGGGGGAAAGCAATCAGCCCCAGCATTTT. Its protein product is CASSLGESNQPQHF.

The chain links TRBV7-2 to TRBJ1-1; unclear D gene. The CDR3 runs to 15 residues. The V end was cut by 1 base, the J end by 2 bases, with 11 bases between. Germline V gene lookup returns CDR1 SGHTA and CDR2 FQGNSA. CDR3 region: CASSLGGSVNTEAFF. Written as DNA, the CDR3 is TGTGCCAGCAGCTTAGGGGGTTCCGTAAACACTGAAGCTTTCTTT.

This clonotype was seen more than once but under ten times. The CDR3 loop is CASSWGLAGTNTGELFF. The CDR3 nucleotides read TGTGCCAGTAGTTGGGGACTAGCGGGGACGAACACCGGGGAGCTGTTTTTT. V is TRBV19 and J is TRBJ2-2; 13 nucleotides agree with TRBD2. CDR1 LNHDA and CDR2 SQIVND come from the germline V gene (reference sequence). The CDR3 contains 17 residues. V trimming: 5 bases; J trimming: 0 bases; junction bases outside the gene matches: 3.

This clonotype was observed a handful of times. The rearrangement uses TRBV18 and TRBJ1-1, with no clear D. Germline V gene sequence: CDR1 KGHSH, CDR2 LQKENI. The CDR3 sequence is 13 residues long. Trimming took off 5 bases at V and 6 bases at J, with 13 bases between the two ends. The CDR3 DNA sequence: TGTGCCAGCTCATTCATCGGTGGGGCTGAAGCTTTCTTT. Translated: CASSFIGGAEAFF. Full variable domain (rest looked up from reference TRBV18 and TRBJ1-1): NAGVMQNPRHLVRRRGQEARLRCSPMKGHSHVYWYRQLPEEGLKFMVYLQKENIIDESGMPKERFSAEFPKEGPSILRIQQVVRGDSAAYFCASSFIGGAEAFFGQGTRLTVV.

This clonotype was seen repeatedly, ten times or more. The chain joins TRBV27 to TRBJ2-5; TRBD1 aligns across 9 bases. The CDR3 contains 15 residues. Germline trimming cut 4 bases from V and 1 base from J; bases unmatched to any gene: 4. Looked up from germline, CDR1 is MNHEY and CDR2 is SMNVEV (reference sequence). This CDR3 reads CASSSPGQGQETQYF. The CDR3, as DNA: TGTGCCAGCAGTTCCCCGGGACAGGGCCAAGAGACCCAGTACTTC.

The gene calls are TRBV5-4 and TRBJ2-1; TRBD2 might be the D (5 bases). V lost 9 bases and J 6 bases, leaving 16 bases between the germline ends. The CDR3 sequence is 13 residues long. Germline V lookup: CDR1 SGHNT, CDR2 YYREEE (reference sequence). CDR3 nucleotide sequence: TGTGCCACGAGTACCGGGATCGGCAATGAGCAGTTCTTC. It codes for CATSTGIGNEQFF.

The J gene is TRBJ2-2, the V gene TRBV19; D not resolved. V lost 2 bases and J 3 bases, leaving 10 bases between the germline ends. This CDR3 is 15 amino acids long. Germline V gene lookup returns CDR1 LNHDA and CDR2 SQIVND (reference sequence). CDR3 sequence reads: CASSISAAYTGELFF. In DNA, the CDR3 is TGTGCCAGTAGTATATCGGCCGCTTACACCGGGGAGCTGTTTTTT.

V is TRBV7-2 and J is TRBJ2-1; unclear D gene. CDR1 is SGHTA, CDR2 FQGNSA, per germline. The CDR3 runs to 15 residues. V was pared by 1 base and J by 7 bases, with 14 bases between. In nucleotides, the CDR3 is TGTGCCAGCAGCTTAGTGCCGGGTACTGGGAATGAGCAGTTCTTC. This translates into CASSLVPGTGNEQFF.

This clonotype turned up a few times. The genes are TRBV6-1 and TRBJ2-1; TRBD2 is a possible D gene (6 bases). Between the trimmed V and J ends, which lost 1 base and 4 bases, there was a span of 11 bases. Germline-derived CDR1 and CDR2 are MNHNS and SASEGT. CDR3 length: 15 residues. CDR3 region: CASSEGLAEYNEQFF. The DNA for the CDR3 is TGTGCCAGCAGTGAAGGGTTAGCGGAGTACAATGAGCAGTTCTTC.

The V gene is TRBV7-3, the J gene TRBJ2-3; TRBD2 matches 8 bases. The CDR3 extends over 20 amino acids. V was clipped by 0 bases and J by 4 bases; unmatched bases: 18. The germline V gene encodes CDR1 SGHTA and CDR2 FQGTGA. The CDR3 loop is CASSLTRSGIGREDPDTQYF. The CDR3 nucleotides read TGTGCCAGCAGCTTAACGCGAAGTGGGATAGGGCGGGAGGACCCAGATACGCAGTATTTT.

This clonotype was seen once. A much larger clone differs by one base, so this may be a read error. Likely a read error: the CDR3 ends without its conserved phenylalanine or tryptophan. The chain is built from TRBV28 and TRBJ1-6; D is unclear. Germline loops: CDR1 MDHEN, CDR2 SYDVKM. Trimming removed 8 bases from V and 8 bases from J, with 10 bases in between. The CDR3 length is 12 residues. The CDR3 loop is CASEQRYSPLHL. The CDR3 DNA sequence: TGTGCCAGCGAACAGCGGTATTCACCCCTCCACCTT.